The rows below give T cell receptor beta chains drawn from one sample of a study of shared clonotypes between healthy human individuals. TCRdb's copy holds only in-frame clones and misses some; the assay was immunoSEQ multiplex PCR. The top ten hold around 1.1% of the sample, which has over 2 million clones, approximately 94% seen once. What was sequenced was naive CD8+ T cells sorted from blood. These receptors all stem from a man younger than 30 in good health. Each CDR3 is given without its conserved first and last residue.

V,length,J,CDR3
TRBV4-1,16,TRBJ2-4,ASSPSRDRELAKNIQY
TRBV5-4,17,TRBJ2-1,ASSLERLAGYPRYNEQF
TRBV6-5,13,TRBJ2-1,ASIGSGNSYNEQF
TRBV6-6,13,TRBJ2-2,ASSYATANTGELF
TRBV2,9,TRBJ2-3,ASLDRDTQY
TRBV13,13,TRBJ1-2,ASSPMDGLLYGYT
TRBV19,11,TRBJ2-5,ASRTAGAETQY
TRBV6-1,14,TRBJ2-7,ASSEWTTSGSYEQY
TRBV27,11,TRBJ1-2,ASSPLGAQGGT
TRBV4-1,11,TRBJ2-1,ASSQEAGFEQF
TRBV4-2,10,TRBJ2-7,ASSESSYEQY
TRBV6-1,12,TRBJ1-2,ASSETGAFYGYT
TRBV13,11,TRBJ2-7,ASTGTGSDEQY